The 5 T cell receptor beta chains given below trace back to one sample, sequenced in a study of PD-1 blockade in mismatch repair-deficient tumors. Clones were read by immunoSEQ multiplex PCR, and TCRdb kept only the in-frame ones, dropping some. The data show more than 40,000 clones, approximately 81% seen once. The material sequenced was peripheral blood, taken 20 weeks after starting pembrolizumab. All receptors derive from an adult with mismatch repair-deficient cancer.

The chain combines TRBV7-2 with TRBJ1-2, with 8 nucleotides matching TRBD1. The CDR3 is made up of 16 amino acids. J was trimmed by 1 base and V by 9 bases; bases with no gene match: 13. CDR1 and CDR2 (germline): SGHTA, FQGNSA. The CDR3 DNA reads TGTGCCAGATCCCCCCTCACGACAGGGGTTAACTATGGCTACACCTTC. Translation: CARSPLTTGVNYGYTF.

J is TRBJ1-2 and V is TRBV9; D is undetermined. Germline values: CDR1 SGDLS, CDR2 YYNGEE. The length of the CDR3 is 12 residues. V lost 0 bases and J lost 3, with 3 bases in between. The CDR3 is CASSVDDYGYTF. The CDR3 DNA follows: TGTGCCAGCAGCGTAGACGACTATGGCTACACCTTC.

This sequence joins TRBV9 and TRBJ2-4, with 8 bases lining up with TRBD2. Per the germline V gene, CDR1 is SGDLS and CDR2 is YYNGEE. V lost 3 bases to trimming and J lost 0 bases; unmatched junction nucleotides: 8. The CDR3 has 17 residues. For the CDR3, the DNA is TGTGCCAGCAGCGCGGGGAGGCTAGCGGGAGCCAAAAACATTCAGTACTTC. This translates into CASSAGRLAGAKNIQYF.

The chain has TRBV19 and TRBJ1-1, with 8 positions matching TRBD1. V trimming: 3 bases; J trimming: 4 bases; junction bases outside the gene matches: 7. CDR3 size: 15 residues. The germline V gene has CDR1 LNHDA and CDR2 SQIVND (reference sequence). Written as DNA, the CDR3 is TGTGCCAGTAGTATCGCCTCGACAGGGGTCACTGAAGCTTTCTTT. The encoded protein is CASSIASTGVTEAFF.

The chain is built from TRBV6-5 and TRBJ2-1; TRBD2 matches at 11 bases. Germline-derived CDR1 and CDR2 are MNHEY and SVGAGI. V dropped 2 bases and J dropped 8; count of bases not matched to a gene: 2. This CDR3 region has 14 residues. This CDR3 reads CASSYTSGSHEQFF. The CDR3 DNA reads as TGTGCCAGCAGTTACACTAGCGGGAGTCATGAGCAGTTCTTC.